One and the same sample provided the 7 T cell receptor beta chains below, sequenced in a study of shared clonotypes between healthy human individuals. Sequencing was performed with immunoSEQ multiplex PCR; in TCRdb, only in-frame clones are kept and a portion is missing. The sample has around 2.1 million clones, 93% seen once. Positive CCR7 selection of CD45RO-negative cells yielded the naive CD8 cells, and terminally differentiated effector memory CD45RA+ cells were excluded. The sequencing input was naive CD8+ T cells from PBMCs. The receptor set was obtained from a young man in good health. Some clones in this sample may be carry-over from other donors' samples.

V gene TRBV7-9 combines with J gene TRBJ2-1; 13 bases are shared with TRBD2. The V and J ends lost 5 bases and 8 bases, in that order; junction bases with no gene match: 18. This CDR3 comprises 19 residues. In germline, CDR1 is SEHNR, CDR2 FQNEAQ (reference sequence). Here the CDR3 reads CASSHPLRKGTSGIDEQFF. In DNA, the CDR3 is TGTGCCAGCAGCCACCCCCTTCGTAAGGGGACTAGCGGGATCGATGAGCAGTTCTTC.

CDR3 DNA sequence: TGTGCCAGCAGTCCCCGACAGGGGAGCTCCTACGAGCAGTACTTC. Its translation is CASSPRQGSSYEQYF. The chain employs TRBV28 and TRBJ2-7, with 8 bases matching TRBD1. V shed 5 bases, J shed 0 bases, and the junction held 6 bases outside the gene matches. The germline V gene encodes CDR1 MDHEN and CDR2 SYDVKM. The CDR3 is made up of 15 amino acids.

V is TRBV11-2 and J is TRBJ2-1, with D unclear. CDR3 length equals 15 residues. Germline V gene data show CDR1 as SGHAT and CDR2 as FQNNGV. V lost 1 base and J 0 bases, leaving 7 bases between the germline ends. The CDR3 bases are TGTGCCAGCAGCTTAGGGTACAGCTCCTACAATGAGCAGTTCTTC. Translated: CASSLGYSSYNEQFF.

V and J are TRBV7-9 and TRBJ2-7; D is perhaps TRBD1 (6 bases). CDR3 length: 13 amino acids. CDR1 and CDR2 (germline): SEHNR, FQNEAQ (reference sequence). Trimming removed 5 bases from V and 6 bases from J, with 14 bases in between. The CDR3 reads CASSPIRGFEQYF. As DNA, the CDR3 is TGTGCCAGCAGCCCAATAAGGGGGTTCGAGCAGTACTTC.

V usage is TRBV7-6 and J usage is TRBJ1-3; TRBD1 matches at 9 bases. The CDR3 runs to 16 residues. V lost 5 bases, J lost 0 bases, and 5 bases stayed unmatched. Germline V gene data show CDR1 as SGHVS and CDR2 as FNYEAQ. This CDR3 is CASSRGQGRSGNTIYF. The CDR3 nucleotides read TGTGCCAGCAGCAGGGGACAGGGTCGCTCTGGAAACACCATATATTTT.

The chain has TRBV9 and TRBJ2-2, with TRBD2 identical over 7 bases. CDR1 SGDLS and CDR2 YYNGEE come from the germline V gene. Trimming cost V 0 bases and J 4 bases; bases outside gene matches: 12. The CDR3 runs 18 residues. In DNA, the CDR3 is TGTGCCAGCAGCGTAGGGGGAGGGCGCGGGAGTGGCACCGGGGAGCTGTTTTTT. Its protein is CASSVGGGRGSGTGELFF. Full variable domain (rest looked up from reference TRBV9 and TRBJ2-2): DSGVTQTPKHLITATGQRVTLRCSPRSGDLSVYWYQQSLDQGLQFLIQYYNGEERAKGNILERFSAQQFPDLHSELNLSSLELGDSALYFCASSVGGGRGSGTGELFFGEGSRLTVL.

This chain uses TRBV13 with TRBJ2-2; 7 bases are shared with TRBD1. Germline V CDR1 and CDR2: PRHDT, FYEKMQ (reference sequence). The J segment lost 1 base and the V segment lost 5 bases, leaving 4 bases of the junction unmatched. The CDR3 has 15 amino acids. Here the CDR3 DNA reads TGTGCCAGCAGCCCGGGGACAGAGAACACCGGGGAGCTGTTTTTT. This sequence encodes CASSPGTENTGELFF. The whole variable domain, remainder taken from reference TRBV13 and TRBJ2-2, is AAGVIQSPRHLIKEKRETATLKCYPIPRHDTVYWYQQGPGQDPQFLISFYEKMQSDKGSIPDRFSAQQFSDYHSELNMSSLELGDSALYFCASSPGTENTGELFFGEGSRLTVL.